The next 7 T cell receptor beta chains were all read from a single sample in a study of OX40 agonist ivuxolimab in advanced cancers. Here immunoSEQ multiplex PCR was the method, and the copy in TCRdb shows in-frame clones only, minus some. This table has about 42,000 clones, approximately 80% appearing once. This sample comprised CD4+ or CD8+ T cells sorted from blood, obtained in a trial of the OX40 agonist ivuxolimab. The origin of the receptors is an adult with an advanced solid tumor such as melanoma, head and neck, liver or kidney cancer.

This clone was seen just once. The chain recombines TRBV29-1 with TRBJ2-2; D is unresolved. The ends were cut back, 6 bases at V and 1 base at J, with 9 bases in the middle. The CDR3 loop spans 13 amino acids. Germline assignment: CDR1 SQVTM and CDR2 ANQGSEA. CDR3 in DNA: TGCAGCGTCATGGTACAGAACACCGGGGAGCTGTTTTTT. It specifies CSVMVQNTGELFF.

The rearrangement joins TRBV19 to TRBJ1-2; no firm D call. Trimming removed 8 bases at V and 4 bases at J, with 14 bases between. The CDR3 has 13 residues. Germline V gene sequence: CDR1 LNHDA, CDR2 SQIVND (reference sequence). The CDR3 is CASPTRAGYGYTF. Written as DNA, the CDR3 is TGTGCCAGTCCTACCCGGGCAGGCTATGGCTACACCTTC.

The chain has TRBV11-1 and TRBJ2-5; 7 bases map to TRBD1. V lost 5 bases to trimming and J lost 2 bases; unmatched junction nucleotides: 5. The germline V gene has CDR1 SGHAT and CDR2 FQDESV (reference sequence). The CDR3 covers 14 residues. The CDR3 protein is CASSHGTVQETQYF. The CDR3 DNA follows: TGTGCCAGCAGCCATGGGACAGTGCAAGAGACCCAGTACTTC.

In nucleotides, the CDR3 is TGTGCCAGCTCACCCCGGATGACAACTAGCGGGAGTGTCAATGAGCAGTTCTTC. Translation: CASSPRMTTSGSVNEQFF. This chain joins TRBV18 and TRBJ2-1, with 11 bases that match TRBD2. From germline, CDR1 is KGHSH and CDR2 LQKENI. The V and J ends lost 3 bases and 6 bases, in that order; junction bases with no gene match: 13. The length of the CDR3 is 18 residues.

The V and J genes are TRBV5-6 and TRBJ2-5, with a weak D call TRBD2 (6 bases). V was clipped by 3 bases and J by 5 bases, with 11 bases between them. This CDR3 has 13 amino acids. Germline CDR1 SGHDT, CDR2 YYEEEE. The CDR3 sequence is CASSSRELETQYF. CDR3 DNA: TGTGCCAGCAGCTCCCGGGAGTTGGAGACCCAGTACTTC.

CDR3 DNA: TGTGCCAGCAGCCCGGGACAGGGCGGTTTGATTGGCACAGATACGCAGTATTTT. Translation gives CASSPGQGGLIGTDTQYF. The V gene is TRBV5-6, the J gene TRBJ2-3; the match to TRBD1 covers 9 bases. The germline V gene encodes CDR1 SGHDT and CDR2 YYEEEE. J gave up 1 base and V 4 bases, and 13 bases lay outside the gene matches. The CDR3 extends over 18 amino acids.

This clone was observed many times. V gene TRBV10-3 combines with J gene TRBJ2-1; 8 bases align to TRBD1. The CDR3 length is 17 residues. Germline V gene lookup returns CDR1 ENHRY and CDR2 SYGVKD. Trimming took 3 bases from V and 4 from J; bases not matched to a gene: 11. The CDR3 DNA is TGTGCCATCAGTGACCACACTGACGGGACAGGTTACAATGAGCAGTTCTTC. Its translation is CAISDHTDGTGYNEQFF.